The 2 T cell receptor beta chains below all came from one sample that was sequenced in a study of PD-1 blockade in classical Hodgkin lymphoma (dated by TCRdb to about 2020). The meaning of the sample's time point label: cycle 2 day 1 (C2D1) of nivolumab. Every trial patient had relapsed after autologous stem cell transplantation, and cohorts A, B and C differed in prior brentuximab vedotin exposure. The method behind the library was the immunoSEQ multiplex PCR assay. Entries here come from immuneACCESS through TCRdb and include only in-frame sequences with V and J called. Some clones fail to appear in such tables; in the studies checked, an unresolved V gene covers under half of the shortfall, and the cause of the remainder is unknown. For this sample the table gives around 26,000 clones, of which about 74% were detected only once. The ten largest clones take up about 8.6% of the sample. Sequenced here: peripheral blood mononuclear cells (PBMCs), sampled before the second cycle of nivolumab. The origin of the receptors is a human donor with classical Hodgkin lymphoma.

The rearrangement joins TRBV18 to TRBJ2-7, with 7 bases lining up with TRBD1. CDR3 length: 14 amino acids. From germline, CDR1 is KGHSH and CDR2 LQKENI. J lost 4 bases, V lost 8 bases, and 11 bases had no gene match. As DNA, the CDR3 is TGTGCCAGCGGAACCGGGACAGCGCCGTACGAGCAGTACTTC. This encodes CASGTGTAPYEQYF.

This clone is judged medium-sized (0.01 to 0.1%). The CDR3 loop reads CASSPDDRGWTEAFF. The CDR3 region has the DNA TGTGCCAGCAGCCCAGATGACAGGGGTTGGACTGAAGCTTTCTTT. J is TRBJ1-1 and V is TRBV11-2, with 8 bases identical to TRBD1. J was trimmed by 5 bases and V by 5 bases; bases with no gene match: 10. CDR3 size: 15 residues. Germline V gene data show CDR1 as SGHAT and CDR2 as FQNNGV.